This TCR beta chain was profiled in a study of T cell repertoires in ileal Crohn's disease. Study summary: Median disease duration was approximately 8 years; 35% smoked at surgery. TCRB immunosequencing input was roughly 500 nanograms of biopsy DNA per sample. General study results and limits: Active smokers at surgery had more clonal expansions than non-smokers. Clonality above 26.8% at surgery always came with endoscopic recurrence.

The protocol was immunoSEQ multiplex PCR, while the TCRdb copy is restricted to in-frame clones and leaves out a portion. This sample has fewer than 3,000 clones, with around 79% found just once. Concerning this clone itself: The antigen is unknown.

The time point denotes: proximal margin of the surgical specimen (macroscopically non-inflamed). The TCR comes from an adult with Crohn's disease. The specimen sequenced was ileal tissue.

In DNA, the CDR3 is TGTGCCAGCAGCGCCCTCACAGGGAACACCGGGGAGCTGTTTTTT. As protein: CASSALTGNTGELFF. The chain carries TRBV9 and TRBJ2-2; D is perhaps TRBD1 (5 bases). CDR1 and CDR2 (germline): SGDLS, YYNGEE. V dropped 3 bases and J dropped 1 base, with 10 bases sitting between them. CDR3 length: 15 amino acids.